This T cell receptor beta chain was identified in a study of T cell responses to AZD1222 COVID-19 vaccine. Study-level points and caveats: Nearly half of spike-specific TCRs reportedly go after variant regions that carry no mutations. Recipients of two AZD1222 doses showed rising Spike-specific TCR breadth and depth.

The CDR3 spans 15 residues. V was pared by 1 base and J by 4 bases, with 14 bases between. CDR1 is SGHRS and CDR2 is YFSETQ in the germline V gene. A single count supports this clone. Its antigen is undetermined. Assay: immunoSEQ multiplex PCR; the TCRdb copy retains only in-frame clones and omits some. The sample includes 150,000 or so clones, 90% seen only once; the top ten take around 6.3%. The clonotype comes from an adult who received the AZD1222 COVID-19 vaccine. Sequences were derived from peripheral blood, sampled 28 days after the second AZD1222 dose. The chain recombines TRBV5-1 with TRBJ2-5, with D possibly being TRBD1 or TRBD2 (5 bases each). CDR3 bases: TGCGCCAGCAGCTTGTACGGGACCCCCCCAGAGACCCAGTACTTC. As protein: CASSLYGTPPETQYF.